The T cell receptor beta chain described here comes from a study of Ad26.COV2.S vaccination and SARS-CoV-2 variants. General study points: Responses of T cells in total may have been underestimated by the TCR breadth and depth analyses.

Only in-frame clones appear in the TCRdb table, and some are missing; sequencing was by immunoSEQ multiplex PCR. The sample gives about 350,000 clones, 80% to 90% of which show up once; around 4.5% is in the top ten. Treatment here: roughly 18 received Ad26.COV2.S at low or high dose, single or two shots; five or six received placebo; per-sample allocation not given. Collection of the samples took place on day 63 after the first injection of vaccine or placebo. Donation came from an adult in Boston who was aged 18-55 years. A word on this clone: The antigen is not known.

The CDR3 runs 14 residues. Between the trimmed V and J ends, which lost 0 bases and 8 bases, there was a span of 14 bases. In germline, CDR1 is SGHRS, CDR2 YFSETQ. The rearrangement joins TRBV5-1 to TRBJ1-2; no reliable D call. This specimen was peripheral blood, taken in a trial of Ad26.COV2.S vaccine versus placebo. This TCR derives from a person aged 18-65 years who received the Ad26.COV2.S COVID-19 vaccine or a placebo. The CDR3 coding sequence is TGCGCCAGCAGCTTGGCCGGTTTGCAGAACGGCTACACCTTC. It codes for CASSLAGLQNGYTF.